The T cell receptor (beta chain) under discussion was sequenced for a study of cytomegalovirus exposure and HLA in healthy donors (dated by TCRdb to the late 2010s). Regarding the complete study: An earlier analysis of roughly 630 of the donors reported 250 to 350 Gb of sequence data and 117 million unique TCR beta sequences from roughly 180 million T cells. Along with the roughly 710-subject first cohort, a separate validation cohort of over 90 different subjects was used. Every repertoire in the discovery cohort had been generated on one and the same sequencing platform. To predict cytomegalovirus infection status, the study combined high-throughput TCR immunosequencing, statistical association of individual TCRs with disease status, and machine learning. The study aimed to test whether cataloging public T cell receptors could reveal signatures of past pathogen exposure. A later genetic analysis used genome-wide SNP genotypes for about 60% of the roughly 670 donors, treating that subset as a discovery cohort. Four or five DR-DQ haplotypes were handled as single units for association and clustering, since linkage in the cohort was strong. A later analysis re-examined previously published TCR beta repertoires from 500 to 700 donors and added high-resolution HLA genotyping to investigate patterns of TCR occurrence. The study used immunosequencing to profile the T cell repertoires of approximately 630 subjects and linked those repertoires to cytomegalovirus serostatus. Approximately 310 gigabases of sequencing data and tens of millions of unique TCR sequences made up an early release that covered several hundred HLA-typed donors. Among some 410 genotyped donors of the cohort, an average of around 240,000 unique TCR beta nucleotide sequences was sequenced per donor, of which approximately 18% were non-productive. Typing coverage differed by locus: A, B, C, DRB1 and DQB1 were typed in about 620-630 donors, DQA1 in approximately 520, DPA1 in some 610, and DPB1 in 450 to 480. Of the 300 to 450 genotyped donors, over 80% were placed in the genetic ancestry cluster associated with self-reported Caucasian donors. To decide whether each TCR beta V gene segment behaved as functional or pseudogenic, an earlier analysis of some 540 of the donors relied on high-throughput TCR beta sequencing. Alongside the repertoire data, information on donor age, sex, ethnicity and CMV serostatus was compiled. HLA typing included class I and class II loci at four-digit resolution. Rather than using new phenotypic data, the later analysis identified candidate immune exposures from TCR beta sequences and from how often those sequences occurred across donors. The investigation overall reported the following: A later genetic analysis associated a missense DCLRE1C variant with V-gene and J-gene trimming of TCR beta chains, and an independent cohort replicated the association. The only immune exposure information available for the cohort was CMV serostatus. Most CMV-associated TCR beta chains appeared to be HLA-restricted in a later analysis, and the HLA associations seemed to be driven largely by CMV exposure. Correlated functional status among segregating V segments might reflect linkage disequilibrium, but an unknown experimental factor could not be ruled out. In vitro tests confirmed that a few of the cytomegalovirus-associated TCR beta chains recognize cytomegalovirus antigens. In a later genetic analysis, fewer N-insertions in productive TCRs were reported among donors in an Asian-associated ancestry cluster than the approximately 670-donor mean. A further reported finding was that TCR beta sequences accurately predicted the HLA-A and HLA-B alleles for most subjects in the first cohort. A later analysis reported that several top co-occurrence clusters appeared linked to parvovirus B19, influenza, CMV and Epstein-Barr virus. In a later analysis, the rate of TCR association differed among HLA loci, with DRB1 alleles having the most associated TCRs and HLA-C alleles having the fewest. An earlier analysis of approximately 500 of the donors showed that most TCR beta V segments appeared in productive rearrangements either about 87% or about 30% of the time, which broadly matched IMGT annotations. A total of roughly 160 TCR beta chains were listed by the study as associated with cytomegalovirus. Specific HLA alleles were associated with 15,000 to 20,000 TCR beta sequences at a false discovery rate of 0.05 in a later analysis. The classifier was reported to diagnose cytomegalovirus status with high specificity and sensitivity in both the original and validation cohorts. The cohort was sequenced for TCR beta chains only, and without alpha or paired-chain data the features that could be detected were limited. Strong co-occurrence of HLA alleles, especially DR and DQ, made assigning TCR associations to individual alleles difficult. While some public TCRs were present in many individuals, most TCR sequences turned up only very rarely across donors. It was suggested by the authors that the approach could potentially be generalized to other disease states and immunological phenotypes. Because counts were too low, about 15 rarely observed V segments, including chromosome 9 orphons, were left out of the earlier analysis of about 620 of the donors. Compared with equally common non-associated chains, HLA-associated TCR beta chains in a later analysis were more clonally expanded and had lower generation probabilities. Roughly uniform sequencing depth across donors was assumed in presence/absence analyses, although this assumption may not hold. Because HLA typing was unavailable for some donors at each locus, only the typed subset was used in association tests. A cluster of highly shared sequence variants was judged likely to be a technical artifact of the sequencing pipeline. Some IMGT-functional V segments, including TRBV6-2 and TRBV6-3, could not be distinguished by the 87-base-pair reads and were therefore excluded.

The cohort was made up of under 800 healthy bone marrow donors. At the time of sampling, all cohort members were nominally healthy, though unrecorded immune exposures were likely present. The donor was CMV seronegative and was included in the group of approximately 350 seronegative cohort members. A peripheral blood sample was collected from each donor, and TCR beta sequencing was performed on peripheral blood mononuclear cells. Genomic DNA was extracted from the blood cell samples with the Qiagen DNeasy Blood Extraction Kit. The germline V gene (reference sequence) provides CDR1 PRHDT and CDR2 FYEKMQ. The CDR3 numbers 17 residues from cysteine through phenylalanine. Only CDR3 DNA is held: 51 bases, read in frame from base 1. V lost 5 bases and J lost 7 bases, and the count of bases not matched to a germline gene is 13. As for this clone: The antigen it binds to is not known. Within one base of it there is no much larger clone, and no base qualities were kept.

The library was obtained by the immunoSEQ multiplex PCR assay. For the multiplex PCR, a mixture combining 60 forward primers for TCR Vbeta segments and 13 reverse primers for TCR Jbeta segments was used. The CDR3 region of rearranged TCR beta genes was amplified from genomic DNA with a multiplex PCR assay. The amplified TCR beta libraries were sequenced on the Illumina HiSeq System as 87-base-pair reads. Per the original workflow: A later analysis tallied 75 million to 85 million unique TCR beta chains across the 700 or so repertoires, and some 10 million of those chains were shared by two or more donors. To remove PCR and sequencing errors, raw reads were error-corrected and collapsed into unique sequences using a nearest-neighbor algorithm that merged closely related sequences. CDR3 sequences were aligned to IMGT reference sequences to assign V, D and J gene segments. Each retained sequence needed at least a six-nucleotide match to both a V gene segment and a J gene segment. A rearrangement counted as productive if the CDR3 had no stop codons and remained in frame with V and J, and every other rearrangement counted as non-productive. Following IMGT convention, CDR3 was defined as the stretch from the second conserved V-encoded cysteine up to the conserved J-encoded phenylalanine. Sequences without an unambiguous match to a single V gene segment were excluded from the earlier analysis of about 600 of the donors. An earlier analysis of approximately 590 of the donors classified V segments as functional when productive rearrangements were above 56.7% and as segregating when the standard deviation between donors was above 5%. A statistical classification framework was developed to diagnose cytomegalovirus status using the catalog of TCR beta chain sequences. In a later analysis, TCR nucleotide sequences were compared against IMGT/GENE-DB human TR gene sequences so that V and J genes could be assigned. Using the TCRdist pipeline, a later analysis assigned CDR3 sequences along with most-parsimonious VDJ recombination scenarios. A later analysis defined each TCR beta chain by its CDR3 amino acid sequence plus V-gene family, and excluded reads lacking a unique V-gene family. As a way to deal with suspected cross-contamination and a sequencing artifact, a later analysis dropped 500 to 700 nucleotide sequences that were highly shared and had low generation probability. In a later analysis, a clonal expansion index was calculated for each public chain from normalized within-repertoire ranks of inferred template counts. A later analysis computed generation probabilities with a VDJ recombination model fitted to out-of-frame rearrangements, and checked the results against IGoR. A later analysis scored TCR-TCR, TCR-HLA and TCR-CMV co-occurrence with hypergeometric tests, applying a repertoire-size bias correction to TCR pairs. A later analysis estimated false discovery rates by permuting HLA or CMV assignments 20 times. A later analysis grouped co-occurring TCRs with DBSCAN, adding TCRdist sequence similarity when clustering within HLA-allele-positive subsets. Repertoires with fewer than 30,000 or more than 120,000 public chains, plus five repertoires with anomalous nucleotide sharing, were excluded from co-occurrence clustering. What TCRdb holds here is the immuneACCESS table cut down to in-frame rearrangements. Part of the clones is not present; checked against another copy, under half of the missing clones reflect an unresolved V gene, and the others are unexplained. V, J and clone size were drawn from that table, and D and trimming were deduced from the DNA. This sample gives approximately 290,000 clones in total; 80% of them show up just once. The top ten clones comprise approximately 0.3% of the sample.

The sequence derives from a girl aged 2 to 9 in good health and CMV-seronegative. The sequenced sample consisted of PBMCs. The chain is encoded by TRBV13 joined to TRBJ2-7; 14 nucleotides in the junction match TRBD2. This receptor carries the CDR3 CASSPLGLAGGRGEQYF. The DNA is TGTGCCAGCAGCCCGCTTGGACTAGCGGGGGGCCGGGGAGAGCAGTACTTC.